This T cell receptor (beta chain) was captured in a study of T cell responses to AZD1222 COVID-19 vaccine. Study-wide results and caveats: No repertoire was sampled before or during the peak T cell response, only after it. White British donors predominated, females outnumbered males, and clonal diversity was possibly underestimated. Spike-specific TCR breadth rose after two AZD1222 doses, and depth rose as well.

Clones were sequenced by immunoSEQ multiplex PCR, and TCRdb holds only the in-frame ones, with some missing. The sample holds under 200,000 clones, just over 90% seen once. As concerns this clone: Its specificity is unknown. Other DNA sequences in this sample translate to the same CDR3.

V was trimmed by 1 base and J by 5 bases, leaving 8 bases between them. The germline V gene encodes CDR1 SGHVS and CDR2 FQNEAQ. The CDR3 loop spans 13 amino acids. The V gene is TRBV7-8, the J gene TRBJ2-5; no firm D call. This clonotype was obtained from an adult in good health. The sample was peripheral blood, taken on day 0 of AZD1222 vaccination. CDR3 sequence (DNA): TGTGCCAGCAGCTTAGGAACGGAGGAGACCCAGTACTTC. This translates into CASSLGTEETQYF.